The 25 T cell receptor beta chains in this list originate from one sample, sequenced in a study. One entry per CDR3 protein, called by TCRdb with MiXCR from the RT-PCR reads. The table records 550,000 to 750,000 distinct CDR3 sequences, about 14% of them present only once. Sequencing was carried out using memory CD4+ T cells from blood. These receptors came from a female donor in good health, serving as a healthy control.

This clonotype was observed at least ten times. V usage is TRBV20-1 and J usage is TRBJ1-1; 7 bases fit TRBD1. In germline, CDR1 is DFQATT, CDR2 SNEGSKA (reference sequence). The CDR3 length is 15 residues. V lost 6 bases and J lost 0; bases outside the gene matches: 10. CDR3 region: CSATTGTDMNTEAFF. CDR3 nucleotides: TGCAGTGCCACAACCGGGACAGACATGAACACTGAAGCTTTCTTT.

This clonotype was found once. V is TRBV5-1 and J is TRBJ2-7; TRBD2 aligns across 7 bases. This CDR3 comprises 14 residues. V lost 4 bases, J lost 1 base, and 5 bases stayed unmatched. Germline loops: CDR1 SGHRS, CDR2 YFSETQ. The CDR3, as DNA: TGCGCCAGCAGCAACTCTAGCGGTTCCTACGAGCAGTACTTC. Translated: CASSNSSGSYEQYF.

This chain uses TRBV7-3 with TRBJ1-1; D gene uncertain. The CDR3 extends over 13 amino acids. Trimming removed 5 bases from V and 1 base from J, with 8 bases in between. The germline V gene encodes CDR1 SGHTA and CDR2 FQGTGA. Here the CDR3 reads CASSARQNTEAFF. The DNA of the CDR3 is TGTGCCAGCAGCGCCCGACAGAACACTGAAGCTTTCTTT.

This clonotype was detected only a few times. CDR3 DNA: TGCGCCAGCAGAGGAACAGCAGAGTATGGCTACACCTTC. Protein sequence: CASRGTAEYGYTF. V is TRBV5-1 and J is TRBJ1-2; no firm D call. CDR3 size: 13 residues. Trimming pared 5 bases from V and 5 bases from J, leaving 13 bases between. Looked up from germline, CDR1 is SGHRS and CDR2 is YFSETQ.

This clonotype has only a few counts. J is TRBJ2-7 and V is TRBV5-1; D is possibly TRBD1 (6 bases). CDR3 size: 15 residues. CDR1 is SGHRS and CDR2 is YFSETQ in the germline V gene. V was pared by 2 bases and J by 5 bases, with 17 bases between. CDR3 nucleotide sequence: TGCGCCAGCAGCTTCTCGGACAGCGGTGCCCACGAGCAGTACTTC. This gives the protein CASSFSDSGAHEQYF.

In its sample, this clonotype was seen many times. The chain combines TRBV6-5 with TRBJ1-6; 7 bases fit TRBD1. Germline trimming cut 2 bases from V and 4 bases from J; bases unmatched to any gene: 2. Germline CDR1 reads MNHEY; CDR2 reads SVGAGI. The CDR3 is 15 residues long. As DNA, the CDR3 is TGTGCCAGCAGTTACGGGGACAGTTATAATTCACCCCTCCACTTT. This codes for CASSYGDSYNSPLHF.

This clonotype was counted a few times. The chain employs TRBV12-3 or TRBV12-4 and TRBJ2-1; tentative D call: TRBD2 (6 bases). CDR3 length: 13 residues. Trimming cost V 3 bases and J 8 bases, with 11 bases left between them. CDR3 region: CASSLLREDEQFF. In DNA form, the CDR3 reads TGTGCCAGCAGTTTGCTAAGGGAGGATGAGCAGTTCTTC.

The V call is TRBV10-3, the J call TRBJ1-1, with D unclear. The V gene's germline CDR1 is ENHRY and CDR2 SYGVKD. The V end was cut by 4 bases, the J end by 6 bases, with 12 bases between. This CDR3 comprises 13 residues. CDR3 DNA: TGTGCCATCAGTGGCGACTCCCCAGCTGAAGCTTTCTTT. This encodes CAISGDSPAEAFF.

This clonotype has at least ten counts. The CDR3, as DNA: TGTGCCAGCAGCTCTGGGACGAGCAGGCGATATGGCTACACCTTC. Translating gives CASSSGTSRRYGYTF. The chain has TRBV27 and TRBJ1-2; D might be TRBD1 (5 bases). Trimming left V 6 bases short and J 5 bases short, with 19 bases between. Germline-derived CDR1 and CDR2 are MNHEY and SMNVEV (reference sequence). The CDR3 sequence is 15 residues long.

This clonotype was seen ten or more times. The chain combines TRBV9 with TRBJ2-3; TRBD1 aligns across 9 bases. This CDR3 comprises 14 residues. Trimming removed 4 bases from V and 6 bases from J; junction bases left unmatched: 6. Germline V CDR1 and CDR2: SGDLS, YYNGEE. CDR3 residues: CASSPWTGVDTQYF. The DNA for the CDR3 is TGTGCCAGCAGCCCCTGGACAGGGGTGGATACGCAGTATTTT. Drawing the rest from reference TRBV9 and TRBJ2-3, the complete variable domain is DSGVTQTPKHLITATGQRVTLRCSPRSGDLSVYWYQQSLDQGLQFLIQYYNGEERAKGNILERFSAQQFPDLHSELNLSSLELGDSALYFCASSPWTGVDTQYFGPGTRLTVL.

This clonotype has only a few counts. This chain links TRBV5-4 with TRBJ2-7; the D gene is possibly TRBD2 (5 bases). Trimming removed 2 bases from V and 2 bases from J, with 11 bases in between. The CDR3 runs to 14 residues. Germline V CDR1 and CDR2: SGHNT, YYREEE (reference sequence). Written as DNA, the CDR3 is TGTGCCAGCAGCTTCAGCGGAACCCCCTACGAGCAGTACTTC. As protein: CASSFSGTPYEQYF.

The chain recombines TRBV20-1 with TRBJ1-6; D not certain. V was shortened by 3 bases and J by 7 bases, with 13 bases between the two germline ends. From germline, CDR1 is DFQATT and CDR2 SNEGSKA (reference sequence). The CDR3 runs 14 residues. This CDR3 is CSARRAERNSPLHF. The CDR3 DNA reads TGCAGTGCTAGGAGGGCAGAGCGGAATTCACCCCTCCACTTT.

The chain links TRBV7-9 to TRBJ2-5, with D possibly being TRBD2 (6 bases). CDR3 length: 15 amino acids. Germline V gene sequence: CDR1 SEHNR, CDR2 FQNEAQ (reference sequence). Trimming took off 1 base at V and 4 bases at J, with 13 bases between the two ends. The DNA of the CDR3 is TGTGCCAGCAGCTTAGAACTGGGGCGGGGAGAGACCCAGTACTTC. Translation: CASSLELGRGETQYF. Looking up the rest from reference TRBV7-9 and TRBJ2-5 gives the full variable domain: DTGVSQNPRHKITKRGQNVTFRCDPISEHNRLYWYRQTLGQGPEFLTYFQNEAQLEKSRLLSDRFSAERPKGSFSTLEIQRTEQGDSAMYLCASSLELGRGETQYFGPGTRLLVL.

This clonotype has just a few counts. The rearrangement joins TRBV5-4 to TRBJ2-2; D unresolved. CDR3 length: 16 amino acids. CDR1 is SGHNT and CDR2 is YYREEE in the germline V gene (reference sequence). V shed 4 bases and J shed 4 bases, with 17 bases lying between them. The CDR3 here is CASSENYQGRTGELFF. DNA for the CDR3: TGTGCCAGCAGCGAGAATTATCAAGGGCGCACCGGGGAGCTGTTTTTT.

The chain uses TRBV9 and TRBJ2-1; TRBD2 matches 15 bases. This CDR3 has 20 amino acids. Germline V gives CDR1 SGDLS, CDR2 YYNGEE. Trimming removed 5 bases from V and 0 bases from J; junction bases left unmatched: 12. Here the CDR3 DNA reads TGTGCCAGCAGTGTCCCCAGGGGGACTAGCGGGAGGAGCTCCTACAATGAGCAGTTCTTC. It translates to CASSVPRGTSGRSSYNEQFF. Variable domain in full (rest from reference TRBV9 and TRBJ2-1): DSGVTQTPKHLITATGQRVTLRCSPRSGDLSVYWYQQSLDQGLQFLIQYYNGEERAKGNILERFSAQQFPDLHSELNLSSLELGDSALYFCASSVPRGTSGRSSYNEQFFGPGTRLTVL.

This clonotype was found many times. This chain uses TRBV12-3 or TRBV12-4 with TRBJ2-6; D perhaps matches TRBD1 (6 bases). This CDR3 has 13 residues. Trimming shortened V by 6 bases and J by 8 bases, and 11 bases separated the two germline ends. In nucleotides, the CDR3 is TGTGCCAGCAGACAGGGTTGGACCAACGTCCTGACTTTC. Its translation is CASRQGWTNVLTF.

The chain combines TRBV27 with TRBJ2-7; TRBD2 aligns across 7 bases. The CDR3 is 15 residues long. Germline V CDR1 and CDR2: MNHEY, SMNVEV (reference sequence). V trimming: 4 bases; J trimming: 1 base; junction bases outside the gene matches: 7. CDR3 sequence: CASSSKPGGSYEQYF. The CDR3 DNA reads TGTGCCAGCAGTTCGAAACCGGGAGGATCCTACGAGCAGTACTTC.

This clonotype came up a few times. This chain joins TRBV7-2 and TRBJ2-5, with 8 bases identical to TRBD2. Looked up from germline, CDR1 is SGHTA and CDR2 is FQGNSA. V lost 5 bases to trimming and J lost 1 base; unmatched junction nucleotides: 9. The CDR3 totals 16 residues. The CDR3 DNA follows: TGTGCCAGCAGCCCCCGACTAGCGCTGATCCAAGAGACCCAGTACTTC. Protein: CASSPRLALIQETQYF.

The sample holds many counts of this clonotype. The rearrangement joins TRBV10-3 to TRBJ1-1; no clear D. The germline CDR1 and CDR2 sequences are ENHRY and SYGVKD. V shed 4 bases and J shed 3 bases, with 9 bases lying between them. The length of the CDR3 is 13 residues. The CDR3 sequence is CAISVTDDTEAFF. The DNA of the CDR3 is TGTGCCATCAGTGTGACTGACGACACTGAAGCTTTCTTT.

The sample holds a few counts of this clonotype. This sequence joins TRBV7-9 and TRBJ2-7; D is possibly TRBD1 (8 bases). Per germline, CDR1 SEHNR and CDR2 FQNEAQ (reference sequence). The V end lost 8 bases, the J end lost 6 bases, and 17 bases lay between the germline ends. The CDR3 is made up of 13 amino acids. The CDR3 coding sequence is TGTGCCAGCGGCGGGGGCAGGGGGCCCGAGCAGTACTTC. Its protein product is CASGGGRGPEQYF.

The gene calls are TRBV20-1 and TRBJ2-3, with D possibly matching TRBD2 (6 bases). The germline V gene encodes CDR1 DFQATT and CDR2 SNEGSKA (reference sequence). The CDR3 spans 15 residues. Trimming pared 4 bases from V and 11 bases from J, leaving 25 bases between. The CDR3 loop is CSAKGWGGPYNEQYF. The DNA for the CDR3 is TGCAGTGCTAAGGGGTGGGGAGGTCCCTACAATGAGCAGTATTTT.

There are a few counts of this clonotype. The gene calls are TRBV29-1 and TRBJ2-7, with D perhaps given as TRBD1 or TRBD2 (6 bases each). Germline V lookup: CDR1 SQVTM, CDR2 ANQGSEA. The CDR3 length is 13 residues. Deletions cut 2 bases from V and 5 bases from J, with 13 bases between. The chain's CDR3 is CSVEFGGQHEQYF. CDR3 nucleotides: TGCAGCGTTGAATTCGGGGGCCAGCACGAGCAGTACTTC.

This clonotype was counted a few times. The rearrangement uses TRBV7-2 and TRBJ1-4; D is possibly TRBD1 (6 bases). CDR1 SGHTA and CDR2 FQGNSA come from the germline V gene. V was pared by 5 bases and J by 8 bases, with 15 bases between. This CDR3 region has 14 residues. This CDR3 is CASSTATGNEKLFF. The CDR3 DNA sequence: TGTGCCAGCAGCACGGCAACAGGGAACGAAAAACTGTTTTTT.

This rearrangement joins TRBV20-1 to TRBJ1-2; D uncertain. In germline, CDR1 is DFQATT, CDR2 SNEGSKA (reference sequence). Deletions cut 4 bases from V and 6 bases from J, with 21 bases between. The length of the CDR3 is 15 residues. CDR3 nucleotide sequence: TGCAGTGCTACATCGGCCTTCCTTGACCCAAATGGCTACACCTTC. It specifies CSATSAFLDPNGYTF.

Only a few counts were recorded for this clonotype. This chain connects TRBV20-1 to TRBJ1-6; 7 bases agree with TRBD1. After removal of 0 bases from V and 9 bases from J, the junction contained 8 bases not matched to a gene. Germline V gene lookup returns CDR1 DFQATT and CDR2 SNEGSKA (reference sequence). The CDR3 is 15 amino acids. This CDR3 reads CSARDPQGDISPLHF. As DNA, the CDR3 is TGCAGTGCTAGAGATCCCCAGGGGGATATTTCACCCCTCCACTTT.